The 26 T cell receptor beta chains below were found in one sample sequenced in a study of long-term antiretroviral therapy in people with HIV. Researchers ran immunoSEQ v3.0 at survey level. Only in-frame clones appear in the TCRdb table, and some are missing; sequencing was by immunoSEQ multiplex PCR. The sample holds approximately 15,000 clones, around three quarters seen once. The material sequenced was unsorted PBMCs, taken 3.1 years after starting antiretroviral therapy. These TCRs come from a man aged 35 to 55 with HIV.

The genes are TRBV11-1 and TRBJ1-1; 9 bases map to TRBD1. V was clipped by 1 base and J by 3 bases; unmatched bases: 6. Germline-derived CDR1 and CDR2 are SGHAT and FQDESV (reference sequence). The CDR3 is 16 residues long. The CDR3 here is CASSLGTGVRDTEAFF. The CDR3 coding sequence is TGTGCCAGCAGCTTAGGGACAGGGGTCAGGGACACTGAAGCTTTCTTT.

The chain has TRBV5-1 and TRBJ2-3; TRBD2 is a possible D gene (6 bases). The V end lost 1 base, the J end lost 2 bases, and 11 bases lay between the germline ends. Germline lookup yields CDR1 SGHRS and CDR2 YFSETQ. The CDR3 has 15 amino acids. Here the CDR3 reads CASSLMGGATDTQYF. In nucleotides, the CDR3 is TGCGCCAGCAGCTTGATGGGAGGAGCCACAGATACGCAGTATTTT. Filled out from reference TRBV5-1 and TRBJ2-3, the complete variable domain reads KAGVTQTPRYLIKTRGQQVTLSCSPISGHRSVSWYQQTPGQGLQFLFEYFSETQRNKGNFPGRFSGRQFSNSRSEMNVSTLELGDSALYLCASSLMGGATDTQYFGPGTRLTVL.

This clone was counted a single time. The junction and the germline gene differ at one end; a read error may be behind it. This sequence joins TRBV6-6 and TRBJ1-2; a weak D match, TRBD1 (6 bases). The CDR3 has 11 amino acids. Germline V gene data show CDR1 as MNHNY and CDR2 as SVGAGI (reference sequence). Here the CDR3 DNA reads TGCGTGGGGGCGAGTGGGGACGGCTACACCTTC. This sequence encodes CVGASGDGYTF.

V gene TRBV9 combines with J gene TRBJ2-7, with 11 bases lining up with TRBD1. This CDR3 comprises 14 residues. J gave up 5 bases and V 0 bases, and 1 base lay outside the gene matches. Germline loops: CDR1 SGDLS, CDR2 YYNGEE. The CDR3 DNA reads TGTGCCAGCAGCGTAGGGACAGGGGGCCACGAGCAGTACTTC. Translated, it gives CASSVGTGGHEQYF.

The J gene is TRBJ1-1, the V gene TRBV10-3, with 10 bases aligning to TRBD1. CDR1 is ENHRY and CDR2 is SYGVKD in the germline V gene. J lost 5 bases, V lost 5 bases, and 8 bases had no gene match. The CDR3 sequence is 15 residues long. The CDR3: CAISSEDRGKTEAFF. CDR3 nucleotides: TGTGCCATCAGTTCAGAGGACAGGGGGAAAACTGAAGCTTTCTTT.

The chain couples TRBV19 to TRBJ2-7; D may be TRBD1 (6 bases). Germline loops: CDR1 LNHDA, CDR2 SQIVND (reference sequence). The CDR3 consists of 13 residues. The V gene lost 3 bases and the J gene lost 2 bases, with 8 bases spanning the gap. The CDR3 coding sequence is TGTGCCAGTAGTATTACAGGGACCTACGAGCAGTACTTC. Protein sequence: CASSITGTYEQYF.

This clone came up once. The V and J genes are TRBV27 and TRBJ2-2, with D possibly being TRBD1 or TRBD2 (6 bases each). The CDR3 is made up of 13 amino acids. The germline V gene encodes CDR1 MNHEY and CDR2 SMNVEV (reference sequence). The V gene lost 8 bases and the J gene lost 2 bases, with 9 bases spanning the gap. This CDR3 reads CASRGPNTGELFF. In DNA form, the CDR3 reads TGTGCCAGCCGGGGGCCTAACACCGGGGAGCTGTTTTTT.

This chain joins TRBV12-5 and TRBJ2-5; D is unresolved. The V end was cut by 2 bases, the J end by 7 bases, with 8 bases between. The germline CDR1 and CDR2 sequences are LGHNT and FRNRAP. This CDR3 region has 12 residues. The CDR3 protein is CASGLSGGTQYF. As DNA, the CDR3 is TGTGCTAGTGGTTTGTCGGGTGGGACCCAGTACTTC.

The chain links TRBV18 to TRBJ2-4; D gene uncertain. V lost 2 bases, J lost 0 bases, and 5 bases lay in between. CDR1 and CDR2 (germline): KGHSH, LQKENI. This CDR3 has 14 amino acids. As DNA, the CDR3 is TGTGCCAGCTCACCAGGAGAAGCCAAAAACATTCAGTACTTC. Amino acids: CASSPGEAKNIQYF.

The rearrangement links TRBV6-5 to TRBJ1-5; TRBD1 matches 12 bases. The CDR3 is 15 amino acids. In germline, CDR1 is MNHEY, CDR2 SVGAGI. V trimming: 6 bases; J trimming: 6 bases; junction bases outside the gene matches: 6. CDR3 coding DNA: TGTGCCAGCAGGCCGGGACAGGGGGCTCGTCAGCCCCAGCATTTT. Translating it yields CASRPGQGARQPQHF.

The chain uses TRBV18 and TRBJ2-7; TRBD2 might be the D (5 bases). The V gene's germline CDR1 is KGHSH and CDR2 LQKENI. CDR3 length equals 14 residues. V was trimmed by 3 bases and J by 2 bases, leaving 11 bases between them. The CDR3 sequence: CASSPDLGPYEQYF. As DNA, the CDR3 is TGTGCCAGCTCACCGGACTTGGGCCCCTACGAGCAGTACTTC.

This sequence joins TRBV19 and TRBJ1-2; no reliable D call. The CDR3 is 14 amino acids. Germline V gene lookup returns CDR1 LNHDA and CDR2 SQIVND (reference sequence). Trimming pared 1 base from V and 0 bases from J, leaving 6 bases between. The CDR3: CASSIGRTNYGYTF. CDR3 nucleotides: TGTGCCAGTAGTATAGGACGGACTAACTATGGCTACACCTTC.

The V gene is TRBV9, the J gene TRBJ2-2; TRBD2 is a possible D gene (5 bases). Germline V gene lookup returns CDR1 SGDLS and CDR2 YYNGEE. V was shortened by 4 bases and J by 1 base, with 14 bases between the two germline ends. The CDR3 sequence is 16 residues long. This CDR3 is CASSPKAGMNTGELFF. The CDR3 nucleotides are TGTGCCAGCAGCCCTAAGGCCGGGATGAACACCGGGGAGCTGTTTTTT.

V gene TRBV6-5 combines with J gene TRBJ2-5; D remains ambiguous. CDR3 size: 13 residues. The V gene lost 2 bases and the J gene lost 5 bases, with 9 bases spanning the gap. CDR1 MNHEY and CDR2 SVGAGI come from the germline V gene. CDR3 coding DNA: TGTGCCAGCAGTTACAGGGCTCGGGAGACCCAGTACTTC. This gives the protein CASSYRARETQYF.

The chain has TRBV5-6 and TRBJ2-7; D possibly corresponds to TRBD2 (5 bases). CDR3 size: 13 residues. The V gene lost 2 bases and the J gene lost 1 base, with 7 bases spanning the gap. The V gene's germline CDR1 is SGHDT and CDR2 YYEEEE. The CDR3 sequence: CASSFSGSYEQYF. The CDR3 DNA follows: TGTGCCAGCAGCTTTTCGGGGTCCTACGAGCAGTACTTC.

This clone was observed a few times. The genes are TRBV5-6 and TRBJ1-2, with 10 positions matching TRBD1. In germline, CDR1 is SGHDT, CDR2 YYEEEE. The CDR3 has 14 residues. V gave up 2 bases and J gave up 6 bases; unmatched junction bases: 4. In DNA, the CDR3 is TGTGCCAGCAGCTTCGCCGGGACAGGGGATGGCTACACCTTC. It yields the protein CASSFAGTGDGYTF.

This clone occurred once. V gene TRBV7-2 combines with J gene TRBJ2-2; 10 bases line up with TRBD1. Unmatched junction bases numbered 5, after V lost 1 base and J lost 6 bases. Germline values: CDR1 SGHTA, CDR2 FQGNSA. The CDR3 spans 16 residues. The chain's CDR3 is CASSLVAGQGAGELFF. As DNA, the CDR3 is TGTGCCAGCAGCTTAGTGGCAGGACAGGGGGCCGGGGAGCTGTTTTTT.

The rearrangement joins TRBV4-2 to TRBJ2-6; TRBD2 aligns across 8 bases. The CDR3 sequence is 21 residues long. Germline trimming cut 3 bases from V and 0 bases from J; bases unmatched to any gene: 16. Germline CDR1 is LGHNA and CDR2 is YNFKEQ. CDR3 residues: CASSHGGGKAGASSGANVLTF. The CDR3 DNA reads TGTGCCAGCAGCCATGGGGGGGGGAAAGCGGGGGCCTCCTCTGGGGCCAACGTCCTGACTTTC.

The chain combines TRBV11-3 with TRBJ2-1; D perhaps matches TRBD2 (7 bases). Germline V lookup: CDR1 SGHNT, CDR2 YENEEA. V shed 1 base and J shed 4 bases, with 11 bases lying between them. The CDR3 runs to 15 residues. The CDR3 DNA follows: TGTGCCAGCAGCTTAGGAGGGGGGGCGTACAATGAGCAGTTCTTC. Protein: CASSLGGGAYNEQFF.

The chain uses TRBV18 and TRBJ2-5; D uncertain. From germline, CDR1 is KGHSH and CDR2 LQKENI. The CDR3 is 14 residues long. V gave up 3 bases and J gave up 2 bases, with 10 bases separating them. The CDR3 loop is CASSPGGVQETQYF. DNA for the CDR3: TGTGCCAGCTCACCCGGTGGGGTTCAAGAGACCCAGTACTTC.

V is TRBV18 and J is TRBJ1-3, with a weak D call TRBD1 (5 bases). This CDR3 is 17 amino acids long. The germline V and J ends were trimmed by 0 bases and 0 bases, with 12 bases remaining between them. CDR1 is KGHSH, CDR2 LQKENI, per germline. This chain's CDR3 is CASSPPGGPSSGNTIYF. DNA of the CDR3: TGTGCCAGCTCACCACCTGGGGGTCCGAGCTCTGGAAACACCATATATTTT.

In its sample, this clone was seen a few times. The V call is TRBV11-3, the J call TRBJ1-1; 7 nucleotides match TRBD1. This CDR3 region has 14 residues. J lost 5 bases, V lost 5 bases, and 8 bases had no gene match. The germline CDR1 and CDR2 sequences are SGHNT and YENEEA. CDR3 coding DNA: TGTGCCAGCAGCACCAGACAGGGTTGGACTGAAGCTTTCTTT. Translation: CASSTRQGWTEAFF.

A few counts support this clone. The chain carries TRBV5-8 and TRBJ1-1, with no clear D. Germline V gene lookup returns CDR1 SGHTS and CDR2 YDEGEE. The CDR3 spans 14 residues. The V end lost 1 base, the J end lost 3 bases, and 10 bases lay between the germline ends. The CDR3 DNA sequence: TGTGCCAGCAGCTTGCCTGGACCTTACACTGAAGCTTTCTTT. Translated: CASSLPGPYTEAFF.

V usage is TRBV30 and J usage is TRBJ1-1; D gene ambiguous. The CDR3 covers 11 residues. With 4 bases removed from V and 1 base from J, the gap between germline ends came to 4 bases. CDR1 is GTSNPN, CDR2 SVGIG, per germline (reference sequence). The CDR3 DNA reads TGTGCCTGGAAAGAGAACACTGAAGCTTTCTTT. It encodes CAWKENTEAFF.

V and J are TRBV19 and TRBJ1-1, with 7 nucleotides matching TRBD1. Per the germline V gene, CDR1 is LNHDA and CDR2 is SQIVND (reference sequence). V was clipped by 8 bases and J by 3 bases; unmatched bases: 12. The CDR3 spans 15 residues. The CDR3 DNA reads as TGTGCCAGTGCAACCGGGACAGCAGGATACACTGAAGCTTTCTTT. It yields the protein CASATGTAGYTEAFF.

V gene TRBV6-5 combines with J gene TRBJ2-3, with a tentative D call TRBD1 (6 bases). The CDR3 is 15 amino acids. Deletions cut 6 bases from V and 0 bases from J, with 13 bases between. CDR1 is MNHEY, CDR2 SVGAGI, per germline. CDR3 sequence: CASRQTGRSTDTQYF. In nucleotides, the CDR3 is TGTGCCAGCAGACAGACAGGACGTAGCACAGATACGCAGTATTTT.